The clone carrying this T cell receptor (beta chain) was detected once. Assay: immunoSEQ multiplex PCR; the TCRdb copy retains only in-frame clones and omits some. The sample contains about 170,000 clones, 88% of which appear only once. This sample is drawn from a study of control samples from healthy donors and cancer patients. The CDR3 is made up of 17 amino acids. V was clipped by 2 bases and J by 0 bases, with 14 bases between them. Germline loops: CDR1 SGHNT, CDR2 YENEEA. This sequence was found in a woman in her 30s in good health. V usage is TRBV11-3 and J usage is TRBJ1-5; D possibly corresponds to TRBD1 (5 bases). What was sequenced was blood. The CDR3 DNA follows: TGTGCCAGCAGCTTAATCAGGGACCGGTATAGCAATCAGCCCCAGCATTTT. This gives the protein CASSLIRDRYSNQPQHF.